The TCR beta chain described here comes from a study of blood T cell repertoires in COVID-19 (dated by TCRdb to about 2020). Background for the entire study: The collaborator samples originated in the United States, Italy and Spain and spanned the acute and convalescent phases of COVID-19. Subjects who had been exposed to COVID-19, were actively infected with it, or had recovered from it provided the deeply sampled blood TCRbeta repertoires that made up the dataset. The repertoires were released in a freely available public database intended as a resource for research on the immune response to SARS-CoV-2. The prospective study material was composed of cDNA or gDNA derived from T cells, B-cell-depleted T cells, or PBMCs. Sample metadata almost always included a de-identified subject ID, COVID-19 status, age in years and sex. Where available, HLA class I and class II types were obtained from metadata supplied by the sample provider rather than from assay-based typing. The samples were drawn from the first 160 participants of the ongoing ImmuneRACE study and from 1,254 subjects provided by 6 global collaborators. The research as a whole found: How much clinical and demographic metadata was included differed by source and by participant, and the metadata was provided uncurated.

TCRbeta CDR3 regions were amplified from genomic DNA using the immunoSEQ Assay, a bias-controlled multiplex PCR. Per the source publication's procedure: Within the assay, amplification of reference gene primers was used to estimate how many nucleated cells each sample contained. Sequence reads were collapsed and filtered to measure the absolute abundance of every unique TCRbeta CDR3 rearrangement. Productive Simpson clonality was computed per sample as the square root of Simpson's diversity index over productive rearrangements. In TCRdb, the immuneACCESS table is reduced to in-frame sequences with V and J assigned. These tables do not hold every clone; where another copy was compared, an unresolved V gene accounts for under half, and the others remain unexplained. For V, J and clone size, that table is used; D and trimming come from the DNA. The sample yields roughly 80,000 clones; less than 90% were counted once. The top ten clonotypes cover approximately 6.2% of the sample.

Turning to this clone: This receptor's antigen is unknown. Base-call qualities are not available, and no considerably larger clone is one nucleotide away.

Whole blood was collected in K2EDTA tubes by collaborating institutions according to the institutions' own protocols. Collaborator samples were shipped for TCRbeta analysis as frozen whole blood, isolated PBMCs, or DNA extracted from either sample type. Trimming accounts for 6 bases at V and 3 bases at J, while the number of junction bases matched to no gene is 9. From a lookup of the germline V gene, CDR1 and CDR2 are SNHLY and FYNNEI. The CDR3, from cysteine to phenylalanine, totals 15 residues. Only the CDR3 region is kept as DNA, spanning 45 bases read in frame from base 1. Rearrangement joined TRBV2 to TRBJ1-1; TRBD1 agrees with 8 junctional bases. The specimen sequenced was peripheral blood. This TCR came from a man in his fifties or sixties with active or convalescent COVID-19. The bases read TGTGCCAGCAGCGGGACAGGCCTTAGGTACACTGAAGCTTTCTTT. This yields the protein CASSGTGLRYTEAFF.